This T cell receptor beta chain came from a study of shared clonotypes between healthy human individuals. Study details: Donors were two women and a few men aged 18 to 49.

As regards this clone: Its antigen is still unknown.

Donors comprised only Caucasian adults living in Nashville, Tennessee. The split of CD4+ cells yielded CD45RA+ naive and CD45RA-negative memory subsets. Assay: immunoSEQ multiplex PCR; the TCRdb copy retains only in-frame clones and omits some. The table records a few million clones, around 95% of them present only once. V was shortened by 5 bases and J by 3 bases, with 13 bases between the two germline ends. Germline lookup yields CDR1 KGHSH and CDR2 LQKENI. The CDR3 loop spans 15 amino acids. Whole-study results and caveats: Shared across a few donors were about 4.8% of the naive CD4 clonotypes.

The chain uses TRBV18 and TRBJ2-2, with D tentatively TRBD1 (5 bases). This receptor was identified in a man in his late teens or twenties in good health. The source material was naive CD4+ T cells sorted from blood. Subset given: CD45RA+ positively selected. This chain's CDR3 is CASSAQKGYTGELFF. As DNA, the CDR3 is TGTGCCAGCTCAGCCCAAAAGGGGTACACCGGGGAGCTGTTTTTT.